These 8 T cell receptor beta chains were sequenced from one sample in a study of T-cell memory formation after mild COVID-19. TCRdb redid the calling of the 5' RACE reads with MiXCR, one entry per CDR3 protein. This sample has a few hundred thousand distinct CDR3 sequences, with roughly a fifth found just once. The sequenced sample was PBMCs or a T cell subset sorted from them (not recorded which). The receptors were gathered from a man younger than 35 who had mild COVID-19 (a few samples of this study predate the infection). Cell type and time point are not known.

This rearrangement joins TRBV12-3 or TRBV12-4 to TRBJ1-2, with D unclear. This CDR3 comprises 13 residues. The V and J ends lost 1 base and 5 bases respectively, with 8 bases between them. The CDR3 spells CASSLGQIYGYTF. CDR3 DNA: TGTGCCAGCAGTTTAGGCCAGATTTATGGCTACACCTTC.

This clonotype was seen a handful of times. The CDR3 DNA follows: TGCAGTGCTGGCCGGACAGGGTACTACGAGCAGTACGTC. Protein sequence: CSAGRTGYYEQYV. The chain couples TRBV20-1 to TRBJ2-7; TRBD1 matches 8 bases. CDR3 length: 13 amino acids. Germline assignment: CDR1 DFQATT and CDR2 SNEGSKA (reference sequence). Trimming removed 5 bases from V and 3 bases from J; junction bases left unmatched: 6.

V and J are TRBV25-1 and TRBJ2-7, with D possibly matching TRBD2 (7 bases). Germline V gene sequence: CDR1 MGHDK, CDR2 SYGVNS. Trimming took off 3 bases at V and 0 bases at J, with 15 bases between the two ends. The CDR3 extends over 16 amino acids. The CDR3 nucleotides read TGTGCCAGCAGTGACCGAGAGGGGGGGAGCTCCTACGAGCAGTACTTC. Translation: CASSDREGGSSYEQYF.

The V and J genes are TRBV4-3 and TRBJ2-3; no clear D. The CDR3 sequence is 14 residues long. The germline CDR1 and CDR2 sequences are LGHNA and YSLEER. The V end lost 9 bases, the J end lost 0 bases, and 13 bases lay between the germline ends. CDR3 sequence (DNA): TGCGCCAGTCCCCCTGCGGCTAGCACAGATACGCAGTATTTT. Its translation is CASPPAASTDTQYF.

This clonotype came up a few times. V gene TRBV20-1 combines with J gene TRBJ2-7, with a weak D call TRBD2 (5 bases). V dropped 1 base and J dropped 6 bases, with 10 bases sitting between them. CDR1 DFQATT and CDR2 SNEGSKA come from the germline V gene (reference sequence). The CDR3 runs to 12 residues. The CDR3 reads CSARGPAGEQYF. As DNA, the CDR3 is TGCAGTGCTAGAGGTCCCGCGGGCGAGCAGTACTTC.

The rearrangement uses TRBV3-1 and TRBJ1-1, with D maybe TRBD1 (5 bases). Germline CDR1 reads LGHDT; CDR2 reads YNNKEL (reference sequence). The CDR3 has 12 amino acids. Trimming left V 1 base short and J 11 bases short, with 11 bases between. Here the CDR3 DNA reads TGTGCCAGCAGCCAAGTCCCGGAGGGGGCTTTCTTT. This codes for CASSQVPEGAFF.

This clonotype was seen more than once but under ten times. V gene TRBV4-3 combines with J gene TRBJ1-3; D call uncertain. Germline V gene lookup returns CDR1 LGHNA and CDR2 YSLEER. CDR3 length equals 15 residues. V was clipped by 0 bases and J by 3 bases, with 9 bases between them. This chain's CDR3 is CASSQDRRDGNTIYF. The CDR3 coding sequence is TGCGCCAGCAGCCAAGATAGGAGAGATGGAAACACCATATATTTT.

This clonotype was detected ten times or more. This chain connects TRBV6-5 to TRBJ2-1; TRBD2 agrees at 14 bases. The germline V gene has CDR1 MNHEY and CDR2 SVGAGI. The CDR3 totals 15 residues. Losses at the gene ends were 5 bases for V and 3 bases for J; bases not matched to a gene: 0. CDR3 DNA: TGTGCCAGCAGTGGGACTAGCGGGGGCTACAATGAGCAGTTCTTC. It specifies CASSGTSGGYNEQFF.